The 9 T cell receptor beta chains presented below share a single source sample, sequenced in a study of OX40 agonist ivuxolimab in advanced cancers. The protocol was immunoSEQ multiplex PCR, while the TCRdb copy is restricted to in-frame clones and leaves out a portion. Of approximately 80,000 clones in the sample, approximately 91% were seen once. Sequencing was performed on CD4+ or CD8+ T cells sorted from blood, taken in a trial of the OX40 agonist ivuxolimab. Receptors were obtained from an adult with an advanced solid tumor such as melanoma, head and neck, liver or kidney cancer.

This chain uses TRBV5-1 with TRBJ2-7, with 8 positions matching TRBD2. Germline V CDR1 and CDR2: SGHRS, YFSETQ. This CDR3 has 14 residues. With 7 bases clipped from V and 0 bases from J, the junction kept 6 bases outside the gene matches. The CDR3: CASSTSESSYEQYF. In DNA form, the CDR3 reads TGCGCCAGCTCGACTAGCGAGAGCTCCTACGAGCAGTACTTC. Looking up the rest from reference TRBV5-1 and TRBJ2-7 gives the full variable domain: KAGVTQTPRYLIKTRGQQVTLSCSPISGHRSVSWYQQTPGQGLQFLFEYFSETQRNKGNFPGRFSGRQFSNSRSEMNVSTLELGDSALYLCASSTSESSYEQYFGPGTRLTVT.

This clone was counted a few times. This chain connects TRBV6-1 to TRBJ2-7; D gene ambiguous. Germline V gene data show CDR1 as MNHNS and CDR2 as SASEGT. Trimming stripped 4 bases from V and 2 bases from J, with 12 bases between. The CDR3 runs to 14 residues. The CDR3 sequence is CASSAEGPTYEQYF. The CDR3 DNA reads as TGTGCCAGCAGTGCCGAAGGCCCGACCTACGAGCAGTACTTC.

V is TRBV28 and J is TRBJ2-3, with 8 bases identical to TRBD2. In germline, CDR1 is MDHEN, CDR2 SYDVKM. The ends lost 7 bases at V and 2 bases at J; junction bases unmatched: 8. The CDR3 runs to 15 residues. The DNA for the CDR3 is TGTGCCAGCACCCCGGGGGGGAACCCCACAGATACGCAGTATTTT. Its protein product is CASTPGGNPTDTQYF.

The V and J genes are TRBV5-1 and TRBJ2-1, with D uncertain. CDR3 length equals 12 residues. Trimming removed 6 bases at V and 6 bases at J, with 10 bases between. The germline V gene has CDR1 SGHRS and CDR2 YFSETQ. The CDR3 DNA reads TGCGCCAGCATCGCACCGGGCAATGAGCAGTTCTTC. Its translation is CASIAPGNEQFF. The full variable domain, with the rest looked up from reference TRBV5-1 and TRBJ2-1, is KAGVTQTPRYLIKTRGQQVTLSCSPISGHRSVSWYQQTPGQGLQFLFEYFSETQRNKGNFPGRFSGRQFSNSRSEMNVSTLELGDSALYLCASIAPGNEQFFGPGTRLTVL.

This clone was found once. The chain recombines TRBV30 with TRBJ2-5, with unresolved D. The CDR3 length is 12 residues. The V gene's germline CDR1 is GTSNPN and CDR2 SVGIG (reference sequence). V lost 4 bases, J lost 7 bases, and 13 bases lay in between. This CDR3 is CAWKTASWTQYF. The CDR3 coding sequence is TGTGCCTGGAAGACCGCGTCCTGGACCCAGTACTTC.

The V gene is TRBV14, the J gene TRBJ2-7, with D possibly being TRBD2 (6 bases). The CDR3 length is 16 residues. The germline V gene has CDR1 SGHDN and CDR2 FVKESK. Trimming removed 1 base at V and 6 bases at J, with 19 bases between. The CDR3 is CASSQGQGGALGEQYF. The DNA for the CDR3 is TGTGCCAGCAGCCAAGGTCAGGGCGGGGCCCTTGGCGAGCAGTACTTC.

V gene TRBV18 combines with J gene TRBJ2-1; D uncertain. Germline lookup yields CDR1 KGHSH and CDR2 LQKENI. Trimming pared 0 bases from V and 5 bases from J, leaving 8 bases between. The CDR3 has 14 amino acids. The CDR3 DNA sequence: TGTGCCAGCTCACCACCGTCCGGAAACAATGAGCAGTTCTTC. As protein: CASSPPSGNNEQFF.

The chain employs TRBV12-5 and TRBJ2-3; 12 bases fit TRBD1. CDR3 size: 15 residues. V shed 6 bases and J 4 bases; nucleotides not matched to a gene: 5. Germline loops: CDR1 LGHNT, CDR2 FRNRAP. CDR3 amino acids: CASGPGQGASDTQYF. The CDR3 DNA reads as TGTGCTAGTGGCCCGGGACAGGGGGCCTCAGATACGCAGTATTTT. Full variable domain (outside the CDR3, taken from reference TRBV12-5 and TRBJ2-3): DARVTQTPRHKVTEMGQEVTMRCQPILGHNTVFWYRQTMMQGLELLAYFRNRAPLDDSGMPKDRFSAEMPDATLATLKIQPSEPRDSAVYFCASGPGQGASDTQYFGPGTRLTVL.

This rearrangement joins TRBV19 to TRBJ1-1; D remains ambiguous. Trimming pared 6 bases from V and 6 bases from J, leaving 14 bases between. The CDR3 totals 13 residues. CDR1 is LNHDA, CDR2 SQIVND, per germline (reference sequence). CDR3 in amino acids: CASRIINDAEAFF. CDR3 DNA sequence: TGTGCCAGTAGGATAATAAATGACGCTGAAGCTTTCTTT.